The TCR beta chain described here comes from a study of shared clonotypes between healthy human individuals. Findings of the study overall: Large depth notwithstanding, sorted-subset sequencing proved incomplete by rarefaction. Non-shared clonotypes showed lower generation probabilities than clonotypes common to all four donors.

Assay used: immunoSEQ multiplex PCR; TCRdb lists only in-frame clones, some missing. The sample gives more than 2 million clones, over 85% of which show up once; about 1.6% is in the top ten. The CDR3 is 13 residues long. Trimming removed 3 bases at V and 5 bases at J, with 8 bases between. The germline CDR1 and CDR2 sequences are LNHNV and YYDKDF (reference sequence). Naive CD8 cells were CD45RO-negative, positively selected for CCR7, excluding terminally differentiated effector memory CD45RA+ cells. Free of recent acute infections or vaccinations, the donors were healthy HIV-negative adults. Notes on this clone: Its target is unknown.

This clonotype originated in a man in his late teens or twenties in good health. Some clones in this sample may be carry-over from other donors' samples. The rearrangement uses TRBV15 and TRBJ2-1; no clear D gene. Sequenced material: naive CD8+ T cells from PBMCs. The CDR3 reads CATSSIPDNEQFF. In nucleotides, the CDR3 is TGTGCCACCAGCAGCATCCCGGACAATGAGCAGTTCTTC.